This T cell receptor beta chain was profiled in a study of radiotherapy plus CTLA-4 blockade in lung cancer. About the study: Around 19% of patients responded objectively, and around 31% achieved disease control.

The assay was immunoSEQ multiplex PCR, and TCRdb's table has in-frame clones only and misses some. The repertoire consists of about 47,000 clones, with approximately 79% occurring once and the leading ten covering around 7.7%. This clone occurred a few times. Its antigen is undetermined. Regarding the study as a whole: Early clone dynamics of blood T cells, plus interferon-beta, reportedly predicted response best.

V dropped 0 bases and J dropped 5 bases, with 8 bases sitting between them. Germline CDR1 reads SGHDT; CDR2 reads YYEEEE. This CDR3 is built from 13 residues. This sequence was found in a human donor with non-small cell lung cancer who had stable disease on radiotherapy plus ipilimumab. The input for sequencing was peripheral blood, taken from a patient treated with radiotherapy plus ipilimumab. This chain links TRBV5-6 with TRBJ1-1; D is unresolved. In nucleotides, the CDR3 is TGTGCCAGCAGCTTGGTGGGAAGAACTGAAGCTTTCTTT. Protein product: CASSLVGRTEAFF.